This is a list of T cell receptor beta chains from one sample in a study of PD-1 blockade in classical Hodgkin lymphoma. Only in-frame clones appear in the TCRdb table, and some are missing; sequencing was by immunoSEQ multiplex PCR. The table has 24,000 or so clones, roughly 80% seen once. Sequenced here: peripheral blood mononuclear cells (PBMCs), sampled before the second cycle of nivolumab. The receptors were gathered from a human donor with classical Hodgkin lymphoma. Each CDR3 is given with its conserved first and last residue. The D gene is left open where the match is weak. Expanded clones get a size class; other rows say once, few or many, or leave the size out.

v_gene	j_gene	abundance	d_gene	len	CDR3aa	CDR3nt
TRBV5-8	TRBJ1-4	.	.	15	CASSMWTTTNEKLFF	TGTGCCAGCAGCATGTGGACGACAACTAATGAAAAACTGTTTTTT
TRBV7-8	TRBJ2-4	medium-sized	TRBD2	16	CASSHVGGLTKNIQYF	TGTGCCAGCAGCCATGTGGGGGGACTAACCAAAAACATTCAGTACTTC
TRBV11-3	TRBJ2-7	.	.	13	CASSSGLGMEQYF	TGTGCCAGCAGCTCGGGACTGGGGATGGAGCAGTACTTC
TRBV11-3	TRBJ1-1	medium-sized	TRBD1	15	CASSLGGTGVTEAFF	TGTGCCAGCAGCTTGGGTGGGACAGGGGTGACTGAAGCTTTCTTT
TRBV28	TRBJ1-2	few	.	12	CASSPGVGGYTF	TGTGCCAGCAGCCCAGGGGTGGGTGGCTACACCTTC
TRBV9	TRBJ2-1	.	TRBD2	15	CASSVDGLVYNEQFF	TGTGCCAGCAGCGTGGACGGACTAGTCTACAATGAGCAGTTCTTC
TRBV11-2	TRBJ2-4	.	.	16	CASSLEGVGTKNIQYF	TGTGCCAGCAGCTTAGAGGGGGTAGGGACCAAAAACATTCAGTACTTC
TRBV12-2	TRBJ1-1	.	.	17	CASRLDRDSKMNTEAFF	TGTGCAAGTCGCTTGGACAGGGACTCAAAAATGAACACTGAAGCTTTCTTT
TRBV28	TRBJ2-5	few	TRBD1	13	CASSPQGAKTQYF	TGTGCCAGCAGTCCACAGGGGGCGAAGACCCAGTACTTC
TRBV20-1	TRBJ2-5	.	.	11	CSARERRAQYF	TGCAGTGCTAGAGAACGCAGGGCCCAGTACTTC
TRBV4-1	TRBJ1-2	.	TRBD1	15	CASSVNRGEGYGYTF	TGCGCCAGCAGCGTAAACAGGGGGGAGGGCTATGGCTACACCTTC
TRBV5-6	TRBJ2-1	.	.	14	CASKELDTYNEQFF	TGTGCCAGCAAGGAGCTCGACACCTACAATGAGCAGTTCTTC
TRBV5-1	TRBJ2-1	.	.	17	CASSLDPSGRGYNEQFF	TGCGCCAGCAGCTTGGATCCCAGTGGGCGTGGATACAATGAGCAGTTCTTC
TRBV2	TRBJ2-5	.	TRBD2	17	CASSTGLAGGVRETQYF	TGTGCCAGCAGTACAGGACTAGCGGGAGGGGTTAGAGAGACCCAGTACTTC
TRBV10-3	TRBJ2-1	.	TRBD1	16	CAISPTGAQQRGEQFF	TGTGCCATCAGCCCGACAGGGGCACAACAGAGGGGTGAGCAGTTCTTC
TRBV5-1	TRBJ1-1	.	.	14	CASSLDLGVTEAFF	TGCGCCAGCAGCTTGGACCTAGGAGTCACTGAAGCTTTCTTT
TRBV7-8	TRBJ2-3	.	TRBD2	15	CASSVGRGSTDTQYF	TGTGCCAGCAGCGTAGGGCGGGGGAGCACAGATACGCAGTATTTT
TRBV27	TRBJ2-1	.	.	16	CASSPQSPLYYNEQFF	TGTGCCAGCAGTCCGCAAAGCCCACTTTACTACAATGAGCAGTTCTTC
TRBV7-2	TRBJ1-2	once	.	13	CASSPRTSVGYTF	TGTGCCAGCAGCCCCCGCACCAGTGTCGGCTACACCTTC
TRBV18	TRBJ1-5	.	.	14	CASSDGLNNQPQHF	TGTGCCAGCTCAGACGGACTGAATAATCAGCCCCAGCATTTT
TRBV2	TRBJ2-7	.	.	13	CASSVRSTYEQYF	TGTGCCAGCAGTGTACGAAGCACATACGAGCAGTACTTC
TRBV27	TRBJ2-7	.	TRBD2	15	CASRTGTSRSYEQYF	TGTGCCAGCAGAACCGGGACTAGCCGCTCCTACGAGCAGTACTTC
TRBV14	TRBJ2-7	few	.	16	CASSHAGRENSYEQYF	TGTGCCAGCAGCCACGCCGGGAGAGAGAACTCCTACGAGCAGTACTTC
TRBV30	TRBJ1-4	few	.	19	CAWIPGLGTAGLRNEKLFF	TGTGCCTGGATACCCGGCCTGGGAACGGCGGGACTTAGGAATGAAAAACTGTTTTTT